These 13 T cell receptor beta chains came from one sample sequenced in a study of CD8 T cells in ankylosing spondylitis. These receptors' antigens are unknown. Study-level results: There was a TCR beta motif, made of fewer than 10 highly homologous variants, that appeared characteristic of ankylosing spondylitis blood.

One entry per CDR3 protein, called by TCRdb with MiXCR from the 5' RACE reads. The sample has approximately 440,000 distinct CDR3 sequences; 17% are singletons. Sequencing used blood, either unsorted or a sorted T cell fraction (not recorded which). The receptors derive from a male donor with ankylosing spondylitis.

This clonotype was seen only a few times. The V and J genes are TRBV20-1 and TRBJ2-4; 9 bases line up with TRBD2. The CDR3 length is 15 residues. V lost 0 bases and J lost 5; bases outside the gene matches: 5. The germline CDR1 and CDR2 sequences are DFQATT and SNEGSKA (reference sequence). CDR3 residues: CSARDEGGRENIQYF. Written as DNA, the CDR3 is TGCAGTGCTAGAGACGAGGGCGGGAGGGAAAACATTCAGTACTTC.

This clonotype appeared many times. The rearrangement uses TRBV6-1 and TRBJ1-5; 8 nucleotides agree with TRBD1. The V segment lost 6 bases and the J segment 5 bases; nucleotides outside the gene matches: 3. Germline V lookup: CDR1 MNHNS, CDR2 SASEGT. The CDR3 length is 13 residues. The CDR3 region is CASSSTGDQPQHF. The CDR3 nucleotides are TGTGCCAGCAGCTCGACAGGGGATCAGCCCCAGCATTTT.

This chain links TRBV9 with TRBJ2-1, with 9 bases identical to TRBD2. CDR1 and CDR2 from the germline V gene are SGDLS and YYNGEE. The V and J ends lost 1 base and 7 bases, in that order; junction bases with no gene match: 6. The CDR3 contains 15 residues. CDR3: CASSVRAGGENEQFF. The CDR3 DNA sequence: TGTGCCAGCAGCGTAAGGGCGGGAGGGGAGAATGAGCAGTTCTTC.

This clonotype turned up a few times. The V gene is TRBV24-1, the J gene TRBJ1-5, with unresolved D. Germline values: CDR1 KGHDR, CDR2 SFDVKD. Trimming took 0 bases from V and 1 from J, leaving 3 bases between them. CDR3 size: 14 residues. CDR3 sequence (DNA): TGTGCCACCAGTGATTTGAACAGCAATCAGCCCCAGCATTTT. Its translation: CATSDLNSNQPQHF.

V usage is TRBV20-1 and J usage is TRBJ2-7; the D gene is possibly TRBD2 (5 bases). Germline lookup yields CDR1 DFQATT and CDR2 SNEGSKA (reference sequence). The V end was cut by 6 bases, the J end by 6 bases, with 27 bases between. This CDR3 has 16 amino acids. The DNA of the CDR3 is TGCAGTGCCGCAGGAGAGATTGTCGGTGGGAGTCCCGAGCAGTACTTC. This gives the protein CSAAGEIVGGSPEQYF.

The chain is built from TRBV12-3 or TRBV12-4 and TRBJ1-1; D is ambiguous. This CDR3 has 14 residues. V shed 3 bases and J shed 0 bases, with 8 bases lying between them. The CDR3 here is CASSFGRMNTEAFF. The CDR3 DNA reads TGTGCCAGCAGTTTTGGACGGATGAACACTGAAGCTTTCTTT.

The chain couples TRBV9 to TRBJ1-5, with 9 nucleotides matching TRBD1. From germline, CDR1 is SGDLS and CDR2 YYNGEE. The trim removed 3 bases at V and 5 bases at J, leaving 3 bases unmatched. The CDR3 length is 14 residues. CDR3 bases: TGTGCCAGCAGCGGAACAGGGGGCTATCAGCCCCAGCATTTT. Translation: CASSGTGGYQPQHF.

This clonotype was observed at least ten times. DNA of the CDR3: TGCGCCAGCAGCCAGGAATTTCAAGTTGGGTCCCAGTACTTC. Translation gives CASSQEFQVGSQYF. The chain employs TRBV4-3 and TRBJ2-5; D gene unclear. Per the germline V gene, CDR1 is LGHNA and CDR2 is YSLEER. V was pared by 3 bases and J by 9 bases, with 17 bases between. The CDR3 is 14 residues long.

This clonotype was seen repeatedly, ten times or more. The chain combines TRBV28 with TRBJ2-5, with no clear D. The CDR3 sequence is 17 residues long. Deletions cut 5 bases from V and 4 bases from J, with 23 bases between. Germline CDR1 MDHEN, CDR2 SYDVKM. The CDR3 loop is CASSPSYGLGSLETQYF. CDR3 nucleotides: TGTGCCAGCAGTCCTAGTTACGGTCTAGGTAGTCTAGAGACCCAGTACTTC.

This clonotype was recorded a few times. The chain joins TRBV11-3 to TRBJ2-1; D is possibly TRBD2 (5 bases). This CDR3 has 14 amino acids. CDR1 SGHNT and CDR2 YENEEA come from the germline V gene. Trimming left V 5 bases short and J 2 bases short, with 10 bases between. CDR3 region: CASSPRGTYNEQFF. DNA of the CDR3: TGTGCCAGCAGCCCACGGGGAACCTACAATGAGCAGTTCTTC.

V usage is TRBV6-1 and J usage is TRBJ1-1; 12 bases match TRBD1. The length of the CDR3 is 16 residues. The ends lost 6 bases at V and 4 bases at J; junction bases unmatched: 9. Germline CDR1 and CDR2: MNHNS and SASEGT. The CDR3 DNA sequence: TGTGCCAGCAGAACCGGGACAGGGGGCCAGGGCACTGAAGCTTTCTTT. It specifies CASRTGTGGQGTEAFF.

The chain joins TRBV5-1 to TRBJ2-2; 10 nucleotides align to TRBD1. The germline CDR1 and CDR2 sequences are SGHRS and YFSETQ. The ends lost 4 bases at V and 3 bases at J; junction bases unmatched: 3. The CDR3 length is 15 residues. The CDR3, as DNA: TGCGCCAGCAGCAGCGGGACAGGGGACACCGGGGAGCTGTTTTTT. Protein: CASSSGTGDTGELFF. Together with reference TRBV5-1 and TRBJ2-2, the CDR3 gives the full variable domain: KAGVTQTPRYLIKTRGQQVTLSCSPISGHRSVSWYQQTPGQGLQFLFEYFSETQRNKGNFPGRFSGRQFSNSRSEMNVSTLELGDSALYLCASSSGTGDTGELFFGEGSRLTVL.

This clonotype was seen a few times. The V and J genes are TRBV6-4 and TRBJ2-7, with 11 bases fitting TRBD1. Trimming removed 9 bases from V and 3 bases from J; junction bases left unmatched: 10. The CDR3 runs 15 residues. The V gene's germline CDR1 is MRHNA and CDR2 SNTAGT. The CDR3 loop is CARGQGARRVYEQYF. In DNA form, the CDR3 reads TGTGCCAGAGGACAGGGGGCACGCAGGGTCTACGAGCAGTACTTC.